The entry that follows covers one T cell receptor beta chain sequence. Its antigen is undetermined. These data come from a study of cytomegalovirus exposure and HLA in healthy donors. General study points: Reports indicate that TCR beta sequences accurately predicted the HLA-A and HLA-B alleles of most subjects.

Primers included in the PCR were 60 Vbeta and 13 Jbeta primers. Clones were sequenced by immunoSEQ multiplex PCR, and TCRdb holds only the in-frame ones, with some missing. The table includes about 120,000 clones, about 80% detected once. The sequencing input was PBMCs. The TCR comes from a man aged 55-75 years in good health and CMV-seropositive.

The CDR3 region has the DNA TGTGCCAGCAGCCCCGACAGGGCCAACACCGGGGAGCTGTTTTTT. Translation gives CASSPDRANTGELFF. The V gene is TRBV7-9, the J gene TRBJ2-2; the match to TRBD1 covers 7 bases. With V trimmed by 5 bases and J by 2 bases, 5 bases remained unmatched. The CDR3 has 15 amino acids. Germline V gene data show CDR1 as SEHNR and CDR2 as FQNEAQ (reference sequence).